These 18 T cell receptor beta chains share one sample of origin, sequenced in a study of graft-versus-host responses after intestinal transplantation. These receptors' antigens are unknown. TCRdb's copy holds only in-frame clones and misses some; the assay was immunoSEQ multiplex PCR. The sample lists 70,000 to 95,000 clones, about 90% occurring once. Sample: unstimulated CD4+ T cells sorted from spleen or lymph node cells, taken before intestinal transplant. These receptors came from a human donor who received an intestinal transplant.

The J gene is TRBJ1-5, the V gene TRBV9; 8 bases match TRBD1. Germline V gene data show CDR1 as SGDLS and CDR2 as YYNGEE. The CDR3 length is 19 residues. V lost 4 bases to trimming and J lost 4 bases; unmatched junction nucleotides: 19. CDR3 residues: CASSPRGVKRTGKNQPQHF. The CDR3, as DNA: TGTGCCAGCAGCCCACGTGGGGTGAAACGGACAGGGAAAAATCAGCCCCAGCATTTT.

Of note for this clone: The sample carries other DNA sequences with the same CDR3. The chain couples TRBV6-6 to TRBJ1-5; TRBD1 aligns across 7 bases. Germline assignment: CDR1 MNHNY and CDR2 SVGAGI (reference sequence). The CDR3 is made up of 16 amino acids. Trimming removed 7 bases from V and 0 bases from J; junction bases left unmatched: 9. CDR3 sequence: CASTATTGNSNQPQHF. As DNA, the CDR3 is TGTGCCAGCACCGCAACGACAGGGAATAGCAATCAGCCCCAGCATTTT.

This clone was recorded once. The V and J genes are TRBV7-3 and TRBJ2-1; TRBD2 matches at 8 bases. The germline V gene encodes CDR1 SGHTA and CDR2 FQGTGA. The CDR3 totals 16 residues. Trimming cost V 5 bases and J 4 bases; bases outside gene matches: 10. Written as DNA, the CDR3 is TGTGCCAGCAGCCTCTGGGGCGGGGGGAGTTACAATGAGCAGTTCTTC. Residues: CASSLWGGGSYNEQFF. Combining the CDR3 with reference TRBV7-3 and TRBJ2-1 gives the whole variable domain GAGVSQTPSNKVTEKGKYVELRCDPISGHTALYWYRQSLGQGPEFLIYFQGTGAADDSGLPNDRFFAVRPEGSVSTLKIQRTERGDSAVYLCASSLWGGGSYNEQFFGPGTRLTVL.

V is TRBV2 and J is TRBJ2-3; 8 bases line up with TRBD2. V was clipped by 4 bases and J by 4 bases; unmatched bases: 7. CDR1 and CDR2 from the germline V gene are SNHLY and FYNNEI. This CDR3 has 15 amino acids. The CDR3 sequence: CASSGGTSSADTQYF. The CDR3 bases are TGTGCCAGCAGTGGCGGGACTAGTAGCGCAGATACGCAGTATTTT.

A note on this clone: One end of the junction fails to match germline, which may point to a read error. This chain links TRBV6-1 with TRBJ1-4; no clear D gene. CDR3 length: 8 amino acids. Germline-derived CDR1 and CDR2 are MNHNS and SASEGT. CDR3 protein: CASSGPVF. Here the CDR3 DNA reads TGTGCCAGCAGTGGCCCGGTTTTT.

The chain combines TRBV27 with TRBJ2-7; possibly TRBD1 for D (6 bases). Germline CDR1 MNHEY, CDR2 SMNVEV (reference sequence). The CDR3 is 16 residues long. Deletions cut 6 bases from V and 0 bases from J, with 18 bases between. The CDR3 nucleotides are TGTGCCAGCAGAATTTGGGGGCAGACGATCTCCTACGAGCAGTACTTC. Amino acids: CASRIWGQTISYEQYF.

This chain links TRBV5-6 with TRBJ2-5; 11 bases match TRBD1. The CDR3 is made up of 16 amino acids. CDR1 is SGHDT and CDR2 is YYEEEE in the germline V gene. The ends lost 1 base at V and 4 bases at J; junction bases unmatched: 6. CDR3 nucleotide sequence: TGTGCCAGCAGCTTGTATTGGACAGGGGGCGGAGAGACCCAGTACTTC. It encodes CASSLYWTGGGETQYF.

The chain recombines TRBV18 with TRBJ1-4; D gene unclear. Trimming shortened V by 0 bases and J by 8 bases, and 13 bases separated the two germline ends. Germline CDR1 KGHSH, CDR2 LQKENI. The CDR3 sequence is 15 residues long. The CDR3 DNA reads as TGTGCCAGCTCACCACCGTCTAGCCCGGGGGAAAAACTGTTTTTT. Translating it yields CASSPPSSPGEKLFF.

The chain carries TRBV7-3 and TRBJ1-2, with 9 bases identical to TRBD1. Germline lookup yields CDR1 SGHTA and CDR2 FQGTGA. CDR3 length equals 13 residues. Trimming took 4 bases from V and 6 from J; bases not matched to a gene: 3. DNA for the CDR3: TGTGCCAGCAGCTCCCGACAGGGGGATGGCTACACCTTC. This encodes CASSSRQGDGYTF.

The V and J genes are TRBV11-1 and TRBJ2-3; maybe TRBD1 (6 bases). Trimming took 2 bases from V and 2 from J, leaving 14 bases between them. This CDR3 contains 16 residues. Germline assignment: CDR1 SGHAT and CDR2 FQDESV (reference sequence). In DNA form, the CDR3 reads TGTGCCAGCAGCTTACTGACAGGAGGACACACAGATACGCAGTATTTT. Its translation is CASSLLTGGHTDTQYF.

The chain links TRBV6-6 to TRBJ2-6, with a possible D match to TRBD1 (6 bases). This CDR3 contains 15 residues. CDR1 is MNHNY and CDR2 is SVGAGI in the germline V gene (reference sequence). Trimming cost V 6 bases and J 1 base, with 10 bases left between them. CDR3 DNA: TGTGCCAGCAGGCAAACAGGGTCTGGGGCCAACGTCCTGACTTTC. Translated, it gives CASRQTGSGANVLTF.

On this clone: A read error may produce the germline difference seen at one junction end. The chain combines TRBV7-7 with TRBJ2-7, with TRBD1 matching over 11 bases. The CDR3 loop spans 13 amino acids. Germline-derived CDR1 and CDR2 are SSHAT and FNYEAQ (reference sequence). Here the CDR3 reads CASSLGTGGEQYF. In DNA form, the CDR3 reads TGTGCTAGCAGCTTAGGGACAGGGGGTGAGCAGTACTTC.

This clone was seen only once. This chain joins TRBV7-8 and TRBJ2-7; D might be TRBD2 (6 bases). CDR1 and CDR2 from the germline V gene are SGHVS and FQNEAQ. V was cut by 5 bases and J by 5 bases, with 19 bases left in between. The CDR3 consists of 15 residues. The CDR3 DNA is TGTGCCAGCAGCAACGGGGGACTGCTTGGCGACGAGCAGTACTTC. Translating gives CASSNGGLLGDEQYF.

The rearrangement links TRBV11-3 to TRBJ2-2, with 10 bases fitting TRBD2. The germline CDR1 and CDR2 sequences are SGHNT and YENEEA. This CDR3 region has 17 residues. Trimming removed 6 bases from V and 0 bases from J; junction bases left unmatched: 7. The CDR3 protein is CASRPGTSATNTGELFF. CDR3 nucleotides: TGTGCCAGCAGACCCGGGACTAGCGCAACGAACACCGGGGAGCTGTTTTTT.

V and J are TRBV18 and TRBJ1-2; D is unresolved. This CDR3 region has 15 residues. The V gene's germline CDR1 is KGHSH and CDR2 LQKENI. The V end lost 6 bases, the J end lost 2 bases, and 16 bases lay between the germline ends. CDR3 nucleotides: TGTGCCAGCTCCACATCCGGAGGTAGGAACTATGGCTACACCTTC. Protein sequence: CASSTSGGRNYGYTF. The full variable domain, rest sourced from reference TRBV18 and TRBJ1-2, is NAGVMQNPRHLVRRRGQEARLRCSPMKGHSHVYWYRQLPEEGLKFMVYLQKENIIDESGMPKERFSAEFPKEGPSILRIQQVVRGDSAAYFCASSTSGGRNYGYTFGSGTRLTVV.

This chain joins TRBV15 and TRBJ2-7, with 8 bases identical to TRBD2. V shed 5 bases, J shed 3 bases, and the junction held 6 bases outside the gene matches. This CDR3 has 14 amino acids. Per the germline V gene, CDR1 is LNHNV and CDR2 is YYDKDF (reference sequence). The CDR3 DNA is TGTGCCACCAGCCCGCAACGGGGGGGCTACGAGCAGTACTTC. Translation: CATSPQRGGYEQYF.

V gene TRBV7-3 combines with J gene TRBJ1-1; TRBD1 agrees at 7 bases. This CDR3 region has 15 residues. Germline V lookup: CDR1 SGHTA, CDR2 FQGTGA. Germline trimming cut 0 bases from V and 6 bases from J; bases unmatched to any gene: 7. The CDR3 region is CASSLTGTATPEAFF. The CDR3 nucleotides are TGTGCCAGCAGCTTAACCGGGACAGCGACACCTGAAGCTTTCTTT.

The rearrangement links TRBV11-2 to TRBJ2-1, with D possibly being TRBD2 (6 bases). Germline-derived CDR1 and CDR2 are SGHAT and FQNNGV. Trimming removed 2 bases at V and 1 base at J, with 9 bases between. The CDR3 extends over 15 amino acids. CDR3 in amino acids: CASSLWGESYNEQFF. CDR3 sequence (DNA): TGTGCCAGCAGCTTATGGGGGGAATCCTACAATGAGCAGTTCTTC.